The 3 T cell receptor beta chains below come from one sample, sequenced in a study of identical twins. TCRdb recomputed calls from the 5' RACE reads with MiXCR, one row per CDR3 protein. This sample carries hundreds of thousands of distinct CDR3 sequences, 8% to 9% of them seen once, and the ten largest clones take 2% to 2.5%. Another study also made use of these data, one on yellow fever vaccine responses in identical twins.

Sample: memory (CD45RO+) T cells sorted from blood. These receptor sequences come from a woman between 18 and 29 years old in good health.

The table lists this clonotype with a few counts. This sequence joins TRBV6-1 and TRBJ2-1; 12 bases line up with TRBD2. The CDR3 consists of 15 residues. The V segment lost 7 bases and the J segment 4 bases; nucleotides outside the gene matches: 5. Germline V gene data show CDR1 as MNHNS and CDR2 as SASEGT. CDR3: CASIQGTSGYNEQFF. CDR3 bases: TGTGCCAGCATACAAGGGACTAGCGGGTACAATGAGCAGTTCTTC.

This clonotype was counted between two and nine times. This chain connects TRBV12-3 or TRBV12-4 to TRBJ1-2; the D gene is possibly TRBD1 (5 bases). CDR3 length equals 13 residues. V lost 2 bases, J lost 4 bases, and 8 bases lay in between. DNA of the CDR3: TGTGCCAGCAGTTTATGGGGCGGCTATGGCTACACCTTC. This translates into CASSLWGGYGYTF.

This clonotype was observed at least ten times. The chain joins TRBV5-8 to TRBJ1-4; D possibly corresponds to TRBD1 (5 bases). V dropped 4 bases and J dropped 3 bases, with 10 bases sitting between them. This CDR3 contains 14 residues. Germline V CDR1 and CDR2: SGHTS, YDEGEE. The CDR3, as DNA: TGTGCCAGCAGCGTGTGGGGGTCTAATGAAAAACTGTTTTTT. Protein sequence: CASSVWGSNEKLFF.